These 8 T cell receptor beta chains share one sample of origin, sequenced in a study of blood T cell repertoires in COVID-19. Assay used: immunoSEQ multiplex PCR; TCRdb lists only in-frame clones, some missing. The sample shows roughly 41,000 clones, roughly 89% of them seen only once. The sample comprised peripheral blood. These receptors all stem from a man aged 55 to 70 with active or convalescent COVID-19.

This clone was found once. The chain links TRBV6-5 to TRBJ2-1, with 10 positions matching TRBD1. Germline V CDR1 and CDR2: MNHEY, SVGAGI. Unmatched junction bases numbered 3, after V lost 6 bases and J lost 4 bases. The CDR3 has 14 amino acids. CDR3 loop: CASRTGGVYNEQFF. CDR3 DNA: TGTGCCAGCAGGACAGGGGGCGTTTACAATGAGCAGTTCTTC.

The V and J genes are TRBV28 and TRBJ1-4; maybe TRBD1 (6 bases). This CDR3 region has 18 residues. The V gene lost 5 bases and the J gene lost 5 bases, with 24 bases spanning the gap. The germline gives CDR1 MDHEN, CDR2 SYDVKM. This chain's CDR3 is CASSEQTGFWAPNEKLFF. The CDR3 bases are TGTGCCAGCAGTGAACAGACAGGATTTTGGGCACCGAATGAAAAACTGTTTTTT.

The chain links TRBV2 to TRBJ1-6; D might be TRBD1 (6 bases). Germline CDR1 SNHLY, CDR2 FYNNEI. The CDR3 extends over 13 amino acids. Between the trimmed V and J ends, which lost 4 bases and 7 bases, there was a span of 8 bases. The CDR3 sequence is CASSGQANSPLHF. CDR3 coding DNA: TGTGCCAGCAGTGGACAGGCGAATTCACCCCTCCACTTT.

The genes are TRBV30 and TRBJ2-3; a possible D gene is TRBD2 (6 bases). The CDR3 is 16 amino acids. Trimming left V 0 bases short and J 2 bases short, with 15 bases between. Looked up from germline, CDR1 is GTSNPN and CDR2 is SVGIG (reference sequence). The CDR3 sequence is CAWSVAGSTITDTQYF. The CDR3 DNA reads as TGTGCCTGGAGTGTGGCGGGGTCTACAATCACAGATACGCAGTATTTT.

This chain links TRBV11-3 with TRBJ2-3; possibly TRBD1 for D (5 bases). This CDR3 spans 13 amino acids. V shed 5 bases and J shed 1 base, with 7 bases lying between them. Germline-derived CDR1 and CDR2 are SGHNT and YENEEA. CDR3 nucleotides: TGTGCCAGCAGCCGCAGGGGCACAGATACGCAGTATTTT. It encodes CASSRRGTDTQYF.

The chain has TRBV9 and TRBJ1-6; TRBD1 aligns across 9 bases. Germline V CDR1 and CDR2: SGDLS, YYNGEE. There are 15 residues in the CDR3. J lost 11 bases, V lost 0 bases, and 6 bases had no gene match. CDR3 bases: TGTGCCAGCAGCGTAGTAGGGACAGGGCAGGCACCCCTCCACTTT. Protein: CASSVVGTGQAPLHF.

The CDR3 sequence is CANHLAGGTDTQYF. For the CDR3, the DNA is TGCGCCAACCATCTAGCGGGGGGTACAGATACGCAGTATTTT. The V call is TRBV4-1, the J call TRBJ2-3; 11 bases fit TRBD2. Unmatched junction bases numbered 6, after V lost 10 bases and J lost 3 bases. The CDR3 is made up of 14 amino acids. Germline V gene data show CDR1 as MGHRA and CDR2 as YSYEKL.

This chain joins TRBV5-1 and TRBJ2-7; D might be TRBD2 (5 bases). Per germline, CDR1 SGHRS and CDR2 YFSETQ. CDR3 length: 15 residues. V shed 3 bases and J shed 0 bases, with 13 bases lying between them. The CDR3 DNA reads as TGCGCCAGCAGCTGGAACGGGATGAGCTCCTACGAGCAGTACTTC. It yields the protein CASSWNGMSSYEQYF. The full variable domain, its missing parts supplied by reference TRBV5-1 and TRBJ2-7, is KAGVTQTPRYLIKTRGQQVTLSCSPISGHRSVSWYQQTPGQGLQFLFEYFSETQRNKGNFPGRFSGRQFSNSRSEMNVSTLELGDSALYLCASSWNGMSSYEQYFGPGTRLTVT.